These 27 T cell receptor beta chains originate from one sample sequenced in a study of human T cells and chemical hapten exposure. TCRdb re-called the RACE reads through MiXCR, storing one row per CDR3 protein. In the table there are more than 100,000 distinct CDR3 sequences, about 13% of which are singletons. Time point reported: patch test 1, 2 weeks after DPC sensitization. Indicated treatment: therapeutic diphenylcyclopropenone sensitization with weekly scalp DPC. The sequenced sample was whole blood, obtained in connection with sensitization to the hapten diphenylcyclopropenone (DPC). The receptors originated from a man aged 18 to 30 with alopecia areata. Some clones in this sample may be carry-over from other donors' samples.

This clonotype has more than one count but fewer than ten. The chain links TRBV19 to TRBJ2-5; D might be TRBD2 (5 bases). V dropped 0 bases and J dropped 4 bases, with 12 bases sitting between them. This CDR3 region has 15 residues. Germline V gene lookup returns CDR1 LNHDA and CDR2 SQIVND (reference sequence). The CDR3 DNA sequence: TGTGCCAGTAGTATAGAAGTGACTACCCCAGAGACCCAGTACTTC. This encodes CASSIEVTTPETQYF.

This clonotype appeared a few times. The chain carries TRBV5-6 and TRBJ1-2; 7 bases line up with TRBD1. V was clipped by 5 bases and J by 0 bases; unmatched bases: 4. The CDR3 is 14 residues long. The V gene's germline CDR1 is SGHDT and CDR2 YYEEEE. The chain's CDR3 is CASRRDSANYGYTF. For the CDR3, the DNA is TGTGCCAGCAGGCGGGACAGCGCTAACTATGGCTACACCTTC.

The J gene is TRBJ1-3, the V gene TRBV5-1; no reliable D call. This CDR3 is 14 amino acids long. CDR1 and CDR2 from the germline V gene are SGHRS and YFSETQ. V lost 4 bases and J lost 3, with 11 bases in between. For the CDR3, the DNA is TGCGCCAGCAGCCCCGGGAATGTTGGAAACACCATATATTTT. This gives the protein CASSPGNVGNTIYF.

The rearrangement uses TRBV5-1 and TRBJ2-1; a weak D match, TRBD1 (6 bases). The CDR3 contains 17 residues. Germline CDR1 is SGHRS and CDR2 is YFSETQ. The V end was cut by 4 bases, the J end by 0 bases, with 17 bases between. The CDR3 bases are TGCGCCAGCAGCATGGGGTATTCAGGGGTCTCCTACAATGAGCAGTTCTTC. Translated: CASSMGYSGVSYNEQFF. The full variable domain, completed using reference TRBV5-1 and TRBJ2-1, is KAGVTQTPRYLIKTRGQQVTLSCSPISGHRSVSWYQQTPGQGLQFLFEYFSETQRNKGNFPGRFSGRQFSNSRSEMNVSTLELGDSALYLCASSMGYSGVSYNEQFFGPGTRLTVL.

This chain joins TRBV18 and TRBJ2-7, with 7 bases identical to TRBD1. The CDR3 sequence is 18 residues long. With 0 bases clipped from V and 4 bases from J, the junction kept 15 bases outside the gene matches. Germline CDR1 and CDR2: KGHSH and LQKENI. CDR3 protein: CASSPPITDRENFYEQYF. For the CDR3, the DNA is TGTGCCAGCTCACCACCGATAACTGACAGGGAAAACTTTTACGAGCAGTACTTC.

This clonotype showed up just a few times. The chain recombines TRBV11-1 with TRBJ2-2; maybe TRBD1 (5 bases). The CDR3 is made up of 15 amino acids. Germline lookup yields CDR1 SGHAT and CDR2 FQDESV (reference sequence). V shed 3 bases and J shed 6 bases, with 14 bases lying between them. CDR3 sequence reads: CASSFETAWAGELFF. The CDR3 bases are TGTGCCAGCAGCTTCGAGACAGCCTGGGCCGGGGAGCTGTTTTTT.

This clonotype appeared a few times. This rearrangement joins TRBV20-1 to TRBJ2-2, with D possibly TRBD2 on 5 matching bases. The CDR3 runs to 14 residues. V dropped 5 bases and J dropped 6 bases, with 16 bases sitting between them. Per germline, CDR1 DFQATT and CDR2 SNEGSKA (reference sequence). CDR3: CSAAPRVGSGELFF. The CDR3 nucleotides are TGCAGTGCTGCCCCGAGGGTGGGCTCCGGGGAGCTGTTTTTT.

This clonotype was counted at least ten times. This rearrangement joins TRBV29-1 to TRBJ1-1; D gene uncertain. The germline gives CDR1 SQVTM, CDR2 ANQGSEA. V was cut by 0 bases and J by 1 base, with 9 bases left in between. The CDR3 consists of 14 residues. DNA for the CDR3: TGCAGCGTTGAAGATGGGCAGCGGAACACTGAAGCTTTCTTT. Residues: CSVEDGQRNTEAFF.

There are a few counts of this clonotype. This chain links TRBV6-5 with TRBJ2-7; D possibly corresponds to TRBD1 (5 bases). CDR1 is MNHEY, CDR2 SVGAGI, per germline. Trimming pared 6 bases from V and 6 bases from J, leaving 15 bases between. There are 13 residues in the CDR3. This CDR3 is CASSPQEKGEQYV. The CDR3 DNA is TGTGCCAGCAGCCCACAGGAAAAGGGCGAGCAGTACGTC.

The V and J genes are TRBV2 and TRBJ1-6; no definite D call. V was clipped by 5 bases and J by 0 bases, with 8 bases between them. This CDR3 is built from 15 residues. Germline loops: CDR1 SNHLY, CDR2 FYNNEI. This chain's CDR3 is CASSRTVSYNSPLHF. The CDR3 DNA follows: TGTGCCAGCAGTCGCACGGTCTCCTATAATTCACCCCTCCACTTT.

The chain carries TRBV12-3 or TRBV12-4 and TRBJ2-7; D is possibly TRBD1 (6 bases). Trimming pared 5 bases from V and 6 bases from J, leaving 11 bases between. This CDR3 is built from 12 residues. CDR3 residues: CASSGRGREQYV. The CDR3 DNA follows: TGTGCCAGCAGTGGCAGGGGACGCGAGCAGTACGTC.

The V and J genes are TRBV7-9 and TRBJ2-7, with 7 bases aligning to TRBD1. The CDR3 is 12 residues long. CDR1 and CDR2 (germline): SEHNR, FQNEAQ (reference sequence). Germline trimming cut 5 bases from V and 6 bases from J; bases unmatched to any gene: 4. For the CDR3, the DNA is TGTGCCAGCAGCCGGACAGGCCCCGAGCAGTACGTC. Its translation: CASSRTGPEQYV.

This clonotype turned up a few times. The chain links TRBV6-5 to TRBJ2-6; D gene uncertain. Trimming removed 4 bases at V and 8 bases at J, with 9 bases between. CDR1 is MNHEY and CDR2 is SVGAGI in the germline V gene. This CDR3 is built from 13 residues. Here the CDR3 DNA reads TGTGCCAGCAGTTTGATGGTGACCAACGTCCTGACTTTC. Amino acids: CASSLMVTNVLTF.

This chain connects TRBV5-6 to TRBJ1-4; D possibly corresponds to TRBD1 (5 bases). This CDR3 is built from 15 residues. CDR1 and CDR2 (germline): SGHDT, YYEEEE. Trimming removed 1 base at V and 6 bases at J, with 13 bases between. CDR3 DNA: TGTGCCAGCAGCTTGCGGGACCAAGTGGATGAAAAACTGTTTTTT. Amino acid sequence: CASSLRDQVDEKLFF. Full variable domain (remainder filled in from reference TRBV5-6 and TRBJ1-4): DAGVTQSPTHLIKTRGQQVTLRCSPKSGHDTVSWYQQALGQGPQFIFQYYEEEERQRGNFPDRFSGHQFPNYSSELNVNALLLGDSALYLCASSLRDQVDEKLFFGSGTQLSVL.

This clonotype was seen only a few times. The chain links TRBV27 to TRBJ2-1; TRBD1 aligns across 8 bases. V shed 6 bases and J 6 bases; nucleotides not matched to a gene: 13. The CDR3 has 16 amino acids. Germline V CDR1 and CDR2: MNHEY, SMNVEV (reference sequence). CDR3 nucleotides: TGTGCCAGCAGCGCCTCACTTCGGACAGGGATCAATGAGCAGTTCTTC. It codes for CASSASLRTGINEQFF.

Only one count was recorded for this clonotype. The gene calls are TRBV6-1 and TRBJ1-1, with no clear D. V was cut by 3 bases and J by 4 bases, with 12 bases left in between. Germline assignment: CDR1 MNHNS and CDR2 SASEGT. This CDR3 comprises 14 residues. The CDR3 protein is CASSDLDGGTEAFF. CDR3 nucleotide sequence: TGTGCCAGCAGTGATTTGGACGGTGGCACTGAAGCTTTCTTT.

This clonotype was seen a handful of times. The chain combines TRBV28 with TRBJ2-5; the match to TRBD1 covers 8 bases. The CDR3 totals 14 residues. V trimming: 5 bases; J trimming: 1 base; junction bases outside the gene matches: 3. Germline V gene data show CDR1 as MDHEN and CDR2 as SYDVKM. The CDR3 is CASSGTGGQETQYF. As DNA, the CDR3 is TGTGCCAGCAGTGGGACAGGCGGCCAAGAGACCCAGTACTTC.

This chain uses TRBV9 with TRBJ2-5; D might be TRBD1 or TRBD2, each matching 5 bases. With 0 bases removed from V and 0 bases from J, the gap between germline ends came to 15 bases. Germline V lookup: CDR1 SGDLS, CDR2 YYNGEE. The CDR3 has 17 residues. The CDR3 protein is CASSVGRRQGYQETQYF. Here the CDR3 DNA reads TGTGCCAGCAGCGTAGGTAGGAGGCAGGGTTACCAAGAGACCCAGTACTTC.

The chain employs TRBV20-1 and TRBJ1-3; the D is unclear. This CDR3 is built from 13 residues. V gave up 5 bases and J gave up 0 bases, with 8 bases separating them. The V gene's germline CDR1 is DFQATT and CDR2 SNEGSKA (reference sequence). CDR3 sequence reads: CSAAAFSGNTIYF. Written as DNA, the CDR3 is TGCAGTGCTGCAGCTTTCTCTGGAAACACCATATATTTT.

V and J are TRBV29-1 and TRBJ2-3; D is uncertain. Trimming cost V 6 bases and J 4 bases, with 8 bases left between them. CDR1 SQVTM and CDR2 ANQGSEA come from the germline V gene. The CDR3 totals 11 residues. CDR3 amino acids: CSVRTPDTQYF. CDR3 nucleotide sequence: TGCAGCGTACGGACCCCAGATACGCAGTATTTT.

The CDR3 nucleotides are TGTGCCACCAGTGATCGGAAGCAGGGATATGAGCAGTTCTTC. Its protein product is CATSDRKQGYEQFF. The genes are TRBV24-1 and TRBJ2-1; TRBD1 might be the D (5 bases). V was pared by 3 bases and J by 8 bases, with 13 bases between. CDR1 and CDR2 (germline): KGHDR, SFDVKD. This CDR3 has 14 amino acids.

The chain employs TRBV7-2 and TRBJ1-2, with unresolved D. The V gene lost 5 bases and the J gene lost 2 bases, with 9 bases spanning the gap. Germline V gives CDR1 SGHTA, CDR2 FQGNSA. The CDR3 totals 13 residues. This chain's CDR3 is CASSRDQNYGYTF. The CDR3 bases are TGTGCCAGCAGCCGCGACCAGAACTATGGCTACACCTTC.

This clonotype appeared a few times. The genes are TRBV14 and TRBJ1-3, with 7 bases aligning to TRBD1. Germline V CDR1 and CDR2: SGHDN, FVKESK. V lost 4 bases and J lost 0; bases outside the gene matches: 15. There are 19 residues in the CDR3. The DNA of the CDR3 is TGTGCCAGCAGCCCCCGAGCCACAGGGGCCGGCCGCTCTGGAAACACCATATATTTT. Its translation: CASSPRATGAGRSGNTIYF.

The rearrangement links TRBV6-4 to TRBJ2-7; D uncertain. Germline loops: CDR1 MRHNA, CDR2 SNTAGT. This CDR3 comprises 9 residues. The CDR3: CLRYYEQYV. CDR3 nucleotides: TGCCTCCGTTACTACGAGCAGTACGTC.

V gene TRBV6-2 or TRBV6-3 combines with J gene TRBJ1-5; TRBD1 matches 9 bases. CDR1 and CDR2 (germline): MNHEY, SVGEGT. The length of the CDR3 is 16 residues. The J segment lost 3 bases and the V segment lost 5 bases, leaving 8 bases of the junction unmatched. The CDR3 region has the DNA TGTGCCAGCAGTCATCGCCGGGACAGGGACAATCAGCCCCAGCATTTT. It yields the protein CASSHRRDRDNQPQHF.

V is TRBV5-1 and J is TRBJ2-3; TRBD2 matches 9 bases. V was pared by 0 bases and J by 4 bases, with 3 bases of the junction left unmatched. The germline CDR1 and CDR2 sequences are SGHRS and YFSETQ. This CDR3 is 15 amino acids long. CDR3 sequence (DNA): TGCGCCAGCAGCTTGGTAGCGGGGGAGGCAGATACGCAGTATTTT. This translates into CASSLVAGEADTQYF.

The chain employs TRBV7-2 and TRBJ2-3; TRBD2 might be the D (5 bases). There are 12 residues in the CDR3. The ends were cut back, 5 bases at V and 6 bases at J, with 9 bases in the middle. Germline CDR1 is SGHTA and CDR2 is FQGNSA. The DNA for the CDR3 is TGTGCCAGCAGCGGGAGCCCCGATACGCAGTATTTT. This translates into CASSGSPDTQYF.